The source of this TCR beta chain is a study of shared clonotypes between healthy human individuals (dated by TCRdb to about 2020). In terms of the full investigation: A couple of women and three men aged 18 to 49 years were included in the cohort. For each donor, CD4 naive and CD4 memory were each given three plates, CD8 naive was given two plates, and CD8 memory was given one plate. The study deeply sequenced blood TCR repertoires of several healthy adults to estimate repertoire size and the extent of clonotype sharing between individuals. Libraries were prepared and TCR repertoires were sequenced by different laboratories using diverse techniques, in order to increase sequencing depth and limit assay-specific biases. Per donor, leukapheresis produced somewhere between about 0.85 and 8.9 billion PBMCs. The paper's findings and limits, for the study overall: Because the study included only a small number of donors, the genetic and exposure-history diversity represented was limited. Sampling was limited to blood, and TCR repertoires in tissue likely differ from TCR repertoires in blood. Incomplete sequencing was indicated by rarefaction of sorted-subset datasets, despite the large sequencing depth. Naive subsets generally had larger estimated clonotype richness than memory subsets did. Pairwise subsampling indicated that sequencing depth was expected to affect the degree of clonotype sharing among donors. Sharing across several donors was observed for roughly 5.4% of naive CD4, about 4% of naive CD8, 2% to 2.5% of memory CD4, and roughly 0.4% of memory CD8 clonotypes. Higher generation probabilities were observed for clonotypes shared by all four sorted-subset donors than for non-shared clonotypes.

Clipping removes 11 bases from V and 5 bases from J, with 9 as the unmatched junction base count. The CDR3 covers 14 residues, taking in both the cysteine and the phenylalanine. Only the CDR3 portion is preserved as DNA: 42 bases, with reading frame beginning at the first base. The germline V gene (reference sequence) specifies LNHDA as CDR1 and SQIVND as CDR2. On this clone itself: Its antigen remains unidentified. No base qualities exist here, and no much larger clone lies one base off it.

Donors were healthy HIV-negative adults with no recently reported acute infections or vaccinations. Only Caucasian adults living in Nashville, Tennessee, USA were represented among the donors. CD4+ T cells were enriched by magnetic negative selection; naive cells were then positively selected on CD45RA, and the negative fraction formed the memory subset. Blood was collected by leukapheresis, and PBMCs were isolated by Ficoll-Histopaque density gradient centrifugation and then cryopreserved in liquid nitrogen vapor phase. Analytical flow cytometry was used to check the purity and quantity of each magnetically sorted T cell population. Each sorted fraction had its genomic DNA isolated and then quantified by UV absorbance on a Nanodrop 2000c. Using the deep immunoSEQ assay, TCR CDR3 regions were amplified from genomic DNA by multiplex PCR. Extracted genomic DNA from each cell subset was distributed evenly across all wells of several immunoSEQ 96-well plates, and each plate was treated as a replicate. Each replicate PCR for sorted subsets received roughly 200 ng genomic DNA, equal to 28,000 or so T cell genomes. The purified libraries were quantified using a Qubit 3.0 fluorometer, sized with a Bioanalyzer 2100, and then quantified again using the KAPA Library Quantification kit. Every immunoSEQ 96-well plate was sequenced on a dedicated single-read 150-cycle Illumina NextSeq 550 flow cell. As for how the authors treated the data: Because only junctional sequences without quality scores were contained in the immunoSEQ output, filtering matching that applied to full-length reads could not be performed. To assign V/J genes and CDR3, sequences were annotated against IMGT germline references using PyIR, a Python wrapper for IgBLAST v1.9. Reads with weak V/J assignments (E-value above 1e-6), missing CDR3, stop codons, out-of-frame junctions, or ambiguous translated residues were removed. V3J clonotypes were defined as sequences sharing an identical inferred V gene, J gene, and CDR3 amino acid sequence. To compute the percentage overlap between repertoires, the number of shared unique clonotypes was divided by the size of the smaller repertoire. RTK rarefaction, the Chao1 estimator, and Recon v2.1 estimates of unobserved clonotypes were used to assess repertoire richness. Generation probabilities for all TCRbeta clonotypes obtained by the gDNA method from four donors were computed using OLGA. The source is immuneACCESS, and TCRdb retained only in-frame sequences with V and J called. Part of the clones is not carried over; for the studies checked, unresolved V genes explain less than half of this, and the remainder is unexplained. V and J calls plus clone size are reproduced from that table; the DNA served to infer D and trimming. Within this sample are a few million clones, with 90% to 95% of them counted one time only. The ten largest account for 0.35% to 0.5% of the sample.

Sequenced material: naive CD4+ T cells from PBMCs. Read against the paper, the sample's cell subset or site label means: CD45RA+ positively selected. The clonotype originates from a man between 18 and 29 years old in good health. Some clones in this sample may be carry-over from other donors' samples. Here the chain combines TRBV19 and TRBJ2-2; the central 9 bases match TRBD2. The CDR3 amino acid sequence is: CAVSQSGGTGELFF. The nucleotides are TGTGCCGTAAGCCAAAGCGGGGGGACCGGGGAGCTGTTTTTT.